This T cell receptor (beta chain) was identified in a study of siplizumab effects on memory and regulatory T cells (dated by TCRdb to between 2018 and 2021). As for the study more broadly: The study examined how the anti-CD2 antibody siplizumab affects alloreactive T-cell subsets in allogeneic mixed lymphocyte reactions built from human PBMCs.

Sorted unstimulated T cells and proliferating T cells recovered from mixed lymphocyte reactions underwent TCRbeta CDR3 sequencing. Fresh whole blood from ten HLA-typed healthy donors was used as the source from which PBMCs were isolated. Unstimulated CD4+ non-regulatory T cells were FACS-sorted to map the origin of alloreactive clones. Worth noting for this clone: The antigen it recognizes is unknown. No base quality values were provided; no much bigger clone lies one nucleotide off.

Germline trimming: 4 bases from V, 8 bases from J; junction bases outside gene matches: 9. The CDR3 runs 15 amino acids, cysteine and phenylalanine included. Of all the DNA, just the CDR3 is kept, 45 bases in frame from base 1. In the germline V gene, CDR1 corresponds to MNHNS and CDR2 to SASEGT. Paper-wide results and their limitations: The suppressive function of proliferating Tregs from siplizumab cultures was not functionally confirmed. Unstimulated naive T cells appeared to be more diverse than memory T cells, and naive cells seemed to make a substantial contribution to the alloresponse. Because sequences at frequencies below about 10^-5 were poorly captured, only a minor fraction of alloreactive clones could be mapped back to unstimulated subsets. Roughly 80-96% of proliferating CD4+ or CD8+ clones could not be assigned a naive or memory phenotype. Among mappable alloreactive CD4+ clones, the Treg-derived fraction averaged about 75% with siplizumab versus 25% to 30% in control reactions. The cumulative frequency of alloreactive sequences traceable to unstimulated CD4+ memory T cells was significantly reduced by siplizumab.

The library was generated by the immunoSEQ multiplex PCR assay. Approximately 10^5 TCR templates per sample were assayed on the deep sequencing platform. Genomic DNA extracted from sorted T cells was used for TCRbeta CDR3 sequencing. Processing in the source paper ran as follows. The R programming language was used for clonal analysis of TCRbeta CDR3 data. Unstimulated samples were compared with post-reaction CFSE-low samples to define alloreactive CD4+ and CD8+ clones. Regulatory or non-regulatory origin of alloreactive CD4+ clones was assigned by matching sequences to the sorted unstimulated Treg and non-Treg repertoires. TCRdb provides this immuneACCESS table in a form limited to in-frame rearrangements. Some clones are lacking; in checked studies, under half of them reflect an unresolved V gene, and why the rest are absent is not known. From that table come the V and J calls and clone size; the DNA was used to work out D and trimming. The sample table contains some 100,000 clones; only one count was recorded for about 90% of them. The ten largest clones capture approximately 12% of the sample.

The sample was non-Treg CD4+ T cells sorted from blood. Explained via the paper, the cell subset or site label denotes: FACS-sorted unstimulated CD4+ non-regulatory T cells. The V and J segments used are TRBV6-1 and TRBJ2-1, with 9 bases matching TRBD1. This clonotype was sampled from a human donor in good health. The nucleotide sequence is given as TGTGCCAGCAGTGGGCCTGGGACAGGGCACTATGAGCAGTTCTTC. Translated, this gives CASSGPGTGHYEQFF.